Each of the 23 T cell receptor beta chains below was sequenced from the same sample in a study of blood T cell repertoires in COVID-19. Profiling relied on immunoSEQ multiplex PCR, and the TCRdb table lists in-frame clones only, not all of them. The profile shows around 250,000 clones, more than 85% of them singletons. Specimen: PBMCs or T cells enriched from blood (not recorded which). The receptor set was obtained from a woman between 50 and 59 years old who had recovered from COVID-19.

The rearrangement uses TRBV28 and TRBJ1-1; D unclear. Deletions cut 5 bases from V and 5 bases from J, with 9 bases between. The CDR3 runs 12 residues. Germline CDR1 reads MDHEN; CDR2 reads SYDVKM. DNA for the CDR3: TGTGCCAGCAGTACTACCTTGACTGAAGCTTTCTTT. It encodes CASSTTLTEAFF.

This chain uses TRBV2 with TRBJ2-2; 10 nucleotides align to TRBD2. This CDR3 has 15 residues. Losses at the gene ends were 7 bases for V and 0 bases for J; bases not matched to a gene: 2. Germline CDR1 reads SNHLY; CDR2 reads FYNNEI. This CDR3 is CASKLAGANTGELFF. Written as DNA, the CDR3 is TGTGCCAGCAAGCTAGCGGGAGCGAACACCGGGGAGCTGTTTTTT.

The V call is TRBV2, the J call TRBJ2-1; 8 bases line up with TRBD1. CDR3 length: 14 amino acids. V gave up 5 bases and J gave up 6 bases; unmatched junction bases: 6. Germline CDR1 reads SNHLY; CDR2 reads FYNNEI. The CDR3 DNA reads as TGTGCCAGCAGTCCAAGGACAGGGCGCAATGAGCAGTTCTTC. Amino acids: CASSPRTGRNEQFF.

The V and J genes are TRBV19 and TRBJ1-2; 9 nucleotides align to TRBD1. The CDR3 is made up of 15 amino acids. Trimming cost V 10 bases and J 8 bases; bases outside gene matches: 17. Per the germline V gene, CDR1 is LNHDA and CDR2 is SQIVND (reference sequence). The CDR3 bases are TGTGCCACGACAACCGCCCGTGGGACAGGGAAAGGCTACACCTTC. Translated: CATTTARGTGKGYTF.

This clone was seen only once. V gene TRBV30 combines with J gene TRBJ1-2; 7 bases map to TRBD1. The germline V gene has CDR1 GTSNPN and CDR2 SVGIG (reference sequence). The CDR3 is 13 amino acids. V was pared by 0 bases and J by 9 bases, with 7 bases of the junction left unmatched. This CDR3 is CAWSVLEGASYTF. The CDR3 coding sequence is TGTGCCTGGAGTGTACTTGAGGGGGCAAGCTACACCTTC.

The V call is TRBV7-3, the J call TRBJ1-3; no reliable D call. V was cut by 7 bases and J by 0 bases, with 10 bases left in between. CDR1 and CDR2 from the germline V gene are SGHTA and FQGTGA. The length of the CDR3 is 14 residues. The CDR3 loop is CASTLPGSGNTIYF. The CDR3 nucleotides read TGTGCCAGCACCCTACCTGGCTCTGGAAACACCATATATTTT. Based on the CDR3 plus reference TRBV7-3 and TRBJ1-3, the full variable domain is GAGVSQTPSNKVTEKGKYVELRCDPISGHTALYWYRQSLGQGPEFLIYFQGTGAADDSGLPNDRFFAVRPEGSVSTLKIQRTERGDSAVYLCASTLPGSGNTIYFGEGSWLTVV.

The V call is TRBV5-1, the J call TRBJ2-5; 10 bases map to TRBD1. CDR1 is SGHRS, CDR2 YFSETQ, per germline. The CDR3 length is 16 residues. V shed 0 bases, J shed 5 bases, and the junction held 7 bases outside the gene matches. The CDR3 DNA follows: TGCGCCAGCAGCTTGGCCGGGACAGGGGCGGGGGAGACCCAGTACTTC. Translation gives CASSLAGTGAGETQYF.

The V call is TRBV7-2, the J call TRBJ2-3, with D perhaps TRBD1 (5 bases). Germline V gene lookup returns CDR1 SGHTA and CDR2 FQGNSA. The CDR3 length is 16 residues. The ends were cut back, 5 bases at V and 0 bases at J, with 15 bases in the middle. As DNA, the CDR3 is TGTGCCAGCAGCATAGGTTCAGGGTTAAGCACAGATACGCAGTATTTT. It codes for CASSIGSGLSTDTQYF.

The V and J genes are TRBV6-5 and TRBJ2-7; 7 bases match TRBD2. Unmatched junction bases numbered 5, after V lost 6 bases and J lost 0 bases. This CDR3 is 14 amino acids long. The germline V gene has CDR1 MNHEY and CDR2 SVGAGI. CDR3 sequence reads: CASSWGGSSYEQYF. CDR3 coding DNA: TGTGCCAGCAGCTGGGGGGGAAGCTCCTACGAGCAGTACTTC.

This sequence joins TRBV19 and TRBJ1-6; the D gene is possibly TRBD1 (5 bases). The CDR3 extends over 16 amino acids. V lost 5 bases to trimming and J lost 10 bases, with 21 bases between them. Germline lookup yields CDR1 LNHDA and CDR2 SQIVND (reference sequence). The CDR3 spells CASSPSRDSIWSPLHF. CDR3 bases: TGTGCCAGTAGTCCAAGTCGGGACTCGATTTGGTCACCCCTCCACTTT.

The chain recombines TRBV4-3 with TRBJ2-3; 11 positions match TRBD2. With 0 bases clipped from V and 5 bases from J, the junction kept 4 bases outside the gene matches. Looked up from germline, CDR1 is LGHNA and CDR2 is YSLEER. CDR3 size: 16 residues. CDR3 sequence: CASSQDSGRAKDTQYF. The CDR3 DNA is TGCGCCAGCAGCCAAGATAGCGGGAGGGCTAAAGATACGCAGTATTTT.

This chain uses TRBV28 with TRBJ1-1; D uncertain. Germline values: CDR1 MDHEN, CDR2 SYDVKM. The CDR3 length is 14 residues. Trimming shortened V by 6 bases and J by 3 bases, and 14 bases separated the two germline ends. The CDR3 nucleotides are TGTGCCAGCAGGTCAGTGAGGGTATACACTGAAGCTTTCTTT. Translating it yields CASRSVRVYTEAFF.

The chain recombines TRBV11-2 with TRBJ2-2; no clear D. Germline values: CDR1 SGHAT, CDR2 FQNNGV. The V end lost 3 bases, the J end lost 0 bases, and 2 bases lay between the germline ends. This CDR3 has 13 residues. CDR3 sequence (DNA): TGTGCCAGCAGCTTCGCGAACACCGGGGAGCTGTTTTTT. This codes for CASSFANTGELFF.

The chain combines TRBV6-2 or TRBV6-3 with TRBJ2-2; perhaps TRBD2 as D (5 bases). Germline CDR1 MNHEY, CDR2 SVGEGT. Trimming stripped 5 bases from V and 2 bases from J, with 15 bases between. The CDR3 covers 16 residues. The CDR3: CASSTSSGLNTGELFF. In DNA, the CDR3 is TGTGCCAGCAGTACCTCCAGCGGCCTTAACACCGGGGAGCTGTTTTTT.

J is TRBJ1-1 and V is TRBV24-1; the D is unclear. Germline-derived CDR1 and CDR2 are KGHDR and SFDVKD. Deletions cut 0 bases from V and 11 bases from J, with 18 bases between. The CDR3 extends over 15 amino acids. CDR3 amino acids: CATSDLWQPNSEAFF. CDR3 DNA: TGTGCCACCAGTGATTTGTGGCAGCCTAATTCGGAGGCTTTCTTT.

This chain joins TRBV10-3 and TRBJ1-1; 8 bases align to TRBD1. Trimming removed 7 bases from V and 1 base from J; junction bases left unmatched: 5. CDR1 ENHRY and CDR2 SYGVKD come from the germline V gene. The CDR3 spans 14 residues. CDR3 amino acids: CAINHGTGNTEAFF. For the CDR3, the DNA is TGTGCCATCAACCACGGGACAGGGAACACTGAAGCTTTCTTT.

The chain combines TRBV28 with TRBJ1-2; D not resolved. The CDR3 totals 14 residues. The V end lost 5 bases, the J end lost 3 bases, and 13 bases lay between the germline ends. Looked up from germline, CDR1 is MDHEN and CDR2 is SYDVKM. This CDR3 is CASSERTEHYGYTF. The CDR3 nucleotides read TGTGCCAGCAGTGAACGCACAGAGCACTATGGCTACACCTTC.

The chain joins TRBV28 to TRBJ1-1; TRBD1 is a possible D gene (5 bases). Germline V gene lookup returns CDR1 MDHEN and CDR2 SYDVKM. The CDR3 totals 14 residues. The V and J ends lost 10 bases and 3 bases respectively, with 18 bases between them. The CDR3 DNA is TGTGCCACCACGACGGGGGGAATGTACACTGAAGCTTTCTTT. It yields the protein CATTTGGMYTEAFF.

The chain couples TRBV7-9 to TRBJ1-2, with a weak D call TRBD1 (5 bases). The V gene's germline CDR1 is SEHNR and CDR2 FQNEAQ (reference sequence). The CDR3 is made up of 14 amino acids. Trimming shortened V by 1 base and J by 4 bases, and 10 bases separated the two germline ends. DNA for the CDR3: TGTGCCAGCAGCTTAGTTGCGACAGCCTATGGCTACACCTTC. Translation: CASSLVATAYGYTF.

Here the CDR3 reads CASSLNSRHTEAFF. In nucleotides, the CDR3 is TGTGCCAGCAGTTTAAACAGTCGGCACACTGAAGCTTTCTTT. The chain links TRBV6-2 or TRBV6-3 to TRBJ1-1; D gene uncertain. V was shortened by 4 bases and J by 3 bases, with 12 bases between the two germline ends. The CDR3 loop spans 14 amino acids. Germline assignment: CDR1 MNHEY and CDR2 SVGEGT.

J is TRBJ1-5 and V is TRBV14; TRBD1 aligns across 8 bases. Germline V CDR1 and CDR2: SGHDN, FVKESK. The CDR3 is made up of 14 amino acids. V gave up 4 bases and J gave up 6 bases; unmatched junction bases: 5. The CDR3 reads CASSPGQGGQPQHF. The CDR3 DNA is TGTGCCAGCAGCCCAGGACAGGGCGGTCAGCCCCAGCATTTT.

This clone is a singleton in its sample. The J gene is TRBJ2-3, the V gene TRBV19; 13 bases fit TRBD2. Trimming at V came to 5 bases and at J to 2 bases, leaving 4 bases not matched to a gene. The CDR3 is made up of 16 amino acids. Germline assignment: CDR1 LNHDA and CDR2 SQIVND (reference sequence). For the CDR3, the DNA is TGTGCCAGTAGTCCGACTAGCGGGAGGATCACAGATACGCAGTATTTT. Amino acids: CASSPTSGRITDTQYF.

This chain links TRBV5-4 with TRBJ2-5; 9 bases fit TRBD2. This CDR3 has 16 amino acids. Germline CDR1 is SGHNT and CDR2 is YYREEE (reference sequence). After removal of 4 bases from V and 5 bases from J, the junction contained 12 bases not matched to a gene. CDR3 protein: CASSVDLAGEGETQYF. CDR3 nucleotides: TGTGCCAGCAGCGTAGACTTAGCGGGAGAGGGTGAGACCCAGTACTTC.